A single sample gave rise to the 28 T cell receptor beta chains below, sequenced in a study of glioma-infiltrating T cells after dendritic cell vaccination. The time point was: after dendritic cell vaccination, including at tumor progression/relapse. The method was immunoSEQ multiplex PCR; TCRdb's version includes in-frame clones alone and lacks a portion of them. The repertoire holds some 90,000 clones, with 80% to 90% as singletons. Sequencing used blood, obtained after dendritic cell vaccination. The receptors derive from a human donor with glioblastoma.

V gene TRBV11-2 combines with J gene TRBJ2-2; 7 nucleotides line up with TRBD1. V was pared by 1 base and J by 6 bases, with 2 bases of the junction left unmatched. This CDR3 region has 14 residues. The germline V gene has CDR1 SGHAT and CDR2 FQNNGV. CDR3 sequence reads: CASSLGQGPGELFF. The DNA of the CDR3 is TGTGCCAGCAGCTTAGGACAGGGCCCCGGGGAGCTGTTTTTT.

This clone turned up a few times. The CDR3 sequence: CASSFVGSTEAFF. In nucleotides, the CDR3 is TGCGCCAGCAGCTTCGTAGGGAGCACTGAAGCTTTCTTT. V gene TRBV5-1 combines with J gene TRBJ1-1, with unresolved D. The CDR3 contains 13 residues. Between the trimmed V and J ends, which lost 2 bases and 4 bases, there was a span of 9 bases. Germline CDR1 reads SGHRS; CDR2 reads YFSETQ.

This clone was detected only once. This rearrangement joins TRBV5-1 to TRBJ2-5; 14 nucleotides match TRBD2. The CDR3 runs 15 residues. V lost 0 bases, J lost 5 bases, and 0 bases stayed unmatched. The germline gives CDR1 SGHRS, CDR2 YFSETQ. CDR3 amino acids: CASSLGTSGGETQYF. In DNA form, the CDR3 reads TGCGCCAGCAGCTTGGGGACTAGCGGGGGGGAGACCCAGTACTTC.

This clone was recorded only once. This sequence joins TRBV7-9 and TRBJ2-3, with D hard to call. This CDR3 is 15 amino acids long. Germline assignment: CDR1 SEHNR and CDR2 FQNEAQ (reference sequence). Trimming stripped 0 bases from V and 0 bases from J, with 7 bases between. CDR3 protein: CASSLAERSTDTQYF. The CDR3 DNA sequence: TGTGCCAGCAGCTTAGCAGAGCGTAGCACAGATACGCAGTATTTT.

The chain carries TRBV6-1 and TRBJ2-7, with 8 bases aligning to TRBD1. Trimming removed 10 bases from V and 0 bases from J; junction bases left unmatched: 8. Germline V gene sequence: CDR1 MNHNS, CDR2 SASEGT. The CDR3 covers 14 residues. The CDR3 sequence is CAIESDRASYEQYF. CDR3 sequence (DNA): TGTGCCATAGAATCGGACAGGGCCTCCTACGAGCAGTACTTC.

The chain uses TRBV5-1 and TRBJ1-2; 9 bases match TRBD1. Germline lookup yields CDR1 SGHRS and CDR2 YFSETQ. The V segment lost 6 bases and the J segment 0 bases; nucleotides outside the gene matches: 9. This CDR3 region has 16 residues. The CDR3 spells CASTGGQGLANYGYTF. CDR3 bases: TGCGCCAGCACCGGGGGACAGGGATTAGCTAACTATGGCTACACCTTC.

This chain connects TRBV5-6 to TRBJ1-3, with 9 bases matching TRBD1. The CDR3 totals 16 residues. The ends lost 0 bases at V and 4 bases at J; junction bases unmatched: 5. Germline V gives CDR1 SGHDT, CDR2 YYEEEE. CDR3 nucleotide sequence: TGTGCCAGCAGCTTGGGCGGGACAGGGACGGGAAACACCATATATTTT. Its protein is CASSLGGTGTGNTIYF. The full variable domain, rest sourced from reference TRBV5-6 and TRBJ1-3, is DAGVTQSPTHLIKTRGQQVTLRCSPKSGHDTVSWYQQALGQGPQFIFQYYEEEERQRGNFPDRFSGHQFPNYSSELNVNALLLGDSALYLCASSLGGTGTGNTIYFGEGSWLTVV.

The genes are TRBV7-2 and TRBJ1-2, with TRBD1 identical over 7 bases. V was clipped by 2 bases and J by 3 bases; unmatched bases: 3. Germline V lookup: CDR1 SGHTA, CDR2 FQGNSA. This CDR3 region has 14 residues. The CDR3 sequence: CASSLSTGDYGYTF. The DNA for the CDR3 is TGTGCCAGCAGCTTATCCACAGGGGACTATGGCTACACCTTC.

The chain links TRBV7-8 to TRBJ1-5; 8 nucleotides agree with TRBD1. CDR1 and CDR2 from the germline V gene are SGHVS and FQNEAQ. V was pared by 5 bases and J by 1 base, with 4 bases of the junction left unmatched. The CDR3 has 15 amino acids. CDR3 sequence reads: CASSVQGVSNQPQHF. CDR3 nucleotides: TGTGCCAGCAGCGTACAGGGGGTAAGCAATCAGCCCCAGCATTTT.

The chain couples TRBV4-2 to TRBJ1-1; 7 nucleotides agree with TRBD1. Trimming cost V 0 bases and J 1 base; bases outside gene matches: 5. CDR1 and CDR2 from the germline V gene are LGHNA and YNFKEQ. CDR3 length equals 16 residues. This CDR3 is CASSQDSGQKNTEAFF. DNA of the CDR3: TGTGCCAGCAGCCAAGATTCGGGACAGAAGAACACTGAAGCTTTCTTT.

V and J are TRBV2 and TRBJ2-4, with 7 bases aligning to TRBD1. The V and J ends lost 3 bases and 6 bases, in that order; junction bases with no gene match: 2. CDR3 length: 13 amino acids. Looked up from germline, CDR1 is SNHLY and CDR2 is FYNNEI. The CDR3 spells CASSETGLNIQYF. The CDR3 region has the DNA TGTGCCAGCAGTGAGACAGGGCTAAACATTCAGTACTTC.

The rearrangement joins TRBV7-6 to TRBJ2-2; the D is unclear. V shed 1 base and J shed 1 base, with 7 bases lying between them. This CDR3 has 15 amino acids. Germline CDR1 is SGHVS and CDR2 is FNYEAQ. DNA for the CDR3: TGTGCCAGCAGCTTAGACGGTGGGAACACCGGGGAGCTGTTTTTT. It yields the protein CASSLDGGNTGELFF.

This clone appeared once. The DNA for the CDR3 is TGTGCCAGCAGTTCCGGGACAGGGCAACCCAATGAGCAGTTCTTC. Protein product: CASSSGTGQPNEQFF. The chain combines TRBV6-5 with TRBJ2-1, with TRBD1 matching 9 bases. The CDR3 has 15 amino acids. V lost 4 bases to trimming and J lost 6 bases; unmatched junction nucleotides: 7. CDR1 MNHEY and CDR2 SVGAGI come from the germline V gene.

J is TRBJ1-2 and V is TRBV7-3; 8 bases are a match to TRBD1. This CDR3 comprises 15 residues. V shed 0 bases and J 4 bases; nucleotides not matched to a gene: 4. Germline V gene data show CDR1 as SGHTA and CDR2 as FQGTGA. CDR3 residues: CASSLTGQGFYGYTF. Written as DNA, the CDR3 is TGTGCCAGCAGCTTAACTGGACAGGGATTCTATGGCTACACCTTC.

The chain carries TRBV6-5 and TRBJ2-1, with D hard to call. Germline V gene sequence: CDR1 MNHEY, CDR2 SVGAGI. CDR3 size: 15 residues. Between the trimmed V and J ends, which lost 2 bases and 3 bases, there was a span of 11 bases. CDR3 coding DNA: TGTGCCAGCAGTTACATCACAGTAAGCTACAATGAGCAGTTCTTC. It specifies CASSYITVSYNEQFF.

The chain uses TRBV7-2 and TRBJ2-3, with 7 bases identical to TRBD2. The length of the CDR3 is 15 residues. V gave up 4 bases and J gave up 1 base; unmatched junction bases: 5. Germline V gene data show CDR1 as SGHTA and CDR2 as FQGNSA. DNA of the CDR3: TGTGCCAGCAGCTCTCGTGCGGGGGGCACAGATACGCAGTATTTT. It translates to CASSSRAGGTDTQYF. The full variable domain, completed using reference TRBV7-2 and TRBJ2-3, is GAGVSQSPSNKVTEKGKDVELRCDPISGHTALYWYRQSLGQGLEFLIYFQGNSAPDKSGLPSDRFSAERTGGSVSTLTIQRTQQEDSAVYLCASSSRAGGTDTQYFGPGTRLTVL.

This clone showed up just a few times. The gene calls are TRBV7-9 and TRBJ2-5; no reliable D call. This CDR3 region has 13 residues. CDR1 is SEHNR and CDR2 is FQNEAQ in the germline V gene (reference sequence). V lost 8 bases and J 4 bases, leaving 14 bases between the germline ends. In DNA, the CDR3 is TGTGCCAGCCTATTACCCCCGGGAGAGACCCAGTACTTC. It is translated as CASLLPPGETQYF.

The rearrangement links TRBV15 to TRBJ1-5; perhaps TRBD1 as D (6 bases). The CDR3 runs to 16 residues. The V end was cut by 5 bases, the J end by 7 bases, with 21 bases between. The germline V gene encodes CDR1 LNHNV and CDR2 YYDKDF (reference sequence). CDR3 coding DNA: TGTGCCACCAGCGCACTAGCGACAGGTCTCGGCCAGCCCCAGCATTTT. It encodes CATSALATGLGQPQHF.

The V call is TRBV27, the J call TRBJ2-4; D possibly corresponds to TRBD1 (8 bases). CDR1 is MNHEY, CDR2 SMNVEV, per germline (reference sequence). The V gene lost 5 bases and the J gene lost 4 bases, with 18 bases spanning the gap. The CDR3 sequence is 16 residues long. CDR3 protein: CASSPQQGGGKNIQYF. The DNA for the CDR3 is TGTGCCAGCAGTCCTCAACAGGGGGGAGGGAAAAACATTCAGTACTTC.

The gene calls are TRBV5-1 and TRBJ2-7; weak D call: TRBD1 (6 bases). The ends were cut back, 4 bases at V and 2 bases at J, with 16 bases in the middle. The germline CDR1 and CDR2 sequences are SGHRS and YFSETQ. The CDR3 runs 15 residues. The CDR3 sequence: CASSPGAGDPYEQYF. For the CDR3, the DNA is TGCGCCAGCAGCCCTGGTGCAGGGGACCCCTACGAGCAGTACTTC.

This rearrangement joins TRBV10-3 to TRBJ2-3; 8 positions match TRBD1. This CDR3 has 15 amino acids. The germline V gene has CDR1 ENHRY and CDR2 SYGVKD. The J segment lost 2 bases and the V segment lost 4 bases, leaving 5 bases of the junction unmatched. CDR3 bases: TGTGCCATCAGTGGGACAGGGATGGACACAGATACGCAGTATTTT. Translated: CAISGTGMDTDTQYF.

The rearrangement uses TRBV5-1 and TRBJ2-3; D uncertain. The CDR3 length is 15 residues. The V gene's germline CDR1 is SGHRS and CDR2 YFSETQ. Trimming stripped 1 base from V and 2 bases from J, with 11 bases between. The CDR3 region has the DNA TGCGCCAGCAGCTTGTTCTCCCCAGACACAGATACGCAGTATTTT. This gives the protein CASSLFSPDTDTQYF.

The rearrangement links TRBV11-2 to TRBJ1-6, with D unresolved. CDR3 length equals 14 residues. Germline assignment: CDR1 SGHAT and CDR2 FQNNGV. V gave up 5 bases and J gave up 5 bases, with 10 bases separating them. The chain's CDR3 is CASSRRANNSPLHF. CDR3 bases: TGTGCCAGCAGCCGAAGAGCGAATAATTCACCCCTCCACTTT.

The chain employs TRBV6-1 and TRBJ2-1; the match to TRBD1 covers 8 bases. Unmatched junction bases numbered 3, after V lost 5 bases and J lost 0 bases. The CDR3 is 15 amino acids. In germline, CDR1 is MNHNS, CDR2 SASEGT. CDR3 DNA: TGTGCCAGCAGTCGGACAGGGATCTCCTACAATGAGCAGTTCTTC. Its translation is CASSRTGISYNEQFF.

This rearrangement joins TRBV29-1 to TRBJ2-2, with 7 bases that match TRBD1. Germline V gives CDR1 SQVTM, CDR2 ANQGSEA. V lost 6 bases, J lost 5 bases, and 12 bases stayed unmatched. CDR3 length: 15 amino acids. The DNA for the CDR3 is TGCAGCGTCGGATTAGGACAGGCGCAAACCGGGGAGCTGTTTTTT. Amino acid sequence: CSVGLGQAQTGELFF.

The sample holds one count of this clone. The chain recombines TRBV6-5 with TRBJ2-2; no clear D. Trimming took off 8 bases at V and 0 bases at J, with 10 bases between the two ends. The CDR3 contains 14 residues. From germline, CDR1 is MNHEY and CDR2 SVGAGI. The CDR3 DNA follows: TGTGCCAGCCTAAGCTCTTCGAACACCGGGGAGCTGTTTTTT. It is translated as CASLSSSNTGELFF.

This sequence joins TRBV15 and TRBJ1-2; 7 nucleotides agree with TRBD1. The junction had 2 bases not matched to a gene; V was cut back by 3 bases and J by 1 base. CDR1 is LNHNV and CDR2 is YYDKDF in the germline V gene (reference sequence). The CDR3 contains 14 residues. CDR3 in DNA: TGTGCCACCAGCAGCAGGGGGATTAACTATGGCTACACCTTC. It is translated as CATSSRGINYGYTF.

This clone has a single count. V is TRBV7-9 and J is TRBJ1-2; 7 bases agree with TRBD1. V was pared by 1 base and J by 7 bases, with 6 bases of the junction left unmatched. Germline-derived CDR1 and CDR2 are SEHNR and FQNEAQ (reference sequence). CDR3 size: 14 residues. CDR3 sequence: CASSLVFTGAGYTF. The CDR3 region has the DNA TGTGCCAGCAGCTTAGTTTTTACAGGGGCTGGCTACACCTTC. The full variable domain, completed using reference TRBV7-9 and TRBJ1-2, is DTGVSQNPRHKITKRGQNVTFRCDPISEHNRLYWYRQTLGQGPEFLTYFQNEAQLEKSRLLSDRFSAERPKGSFSTLEIQRTEQGDSAMYLCASSLVFTGAGYTFGSGTRLTVV.